What follows is one TCR beta chain and its context. The sample belongs to a study of blood T cell repertoires in COVID-19. The assay was immunoSEQ multiplex PCR, and TCRdb's table has in-frame clones only and misses some. The table includes under 300,000 clones, just under 85% detected once. The CDR3 sequence is 15 residues long. Trimming removed 2 bases from V and 3 bases from J, with 12 bases in between. From germline, CDR1 is SGDLS and CDR2 YYNGEE. The sample consisted of PBMCs or T cells enriched from blood (not recorded which). This chain connects TRBV9 to TRBJ2-1; TRBD1 might be the D (6 bases). The origin of this receptor is a man aged 35-49 years who had recovered from COVID-19. Here the CDR3 reads CASSVGTSIYNEQFF. In nucleotides, the CDR3 is TGTGCCAGCAGCGTCGGGACATCTATCTACAATGAGCAGTTCTTC.